Below are 2 T cell receptor beta chains sequenced from a single sample in a study of blood T cell repertoires in COVID-19. Some clones are missing from TCRdb's copy, which holds only in-frame ones; the method was immunoSEQ multiplex PCR. The sample consists of roughly 280,000 clones, about 91% of them appearing once. The specimen was PBMCs or T cells enriched from blood (not recorded which). The receptors originated from a middle-aged man who had been exposed to COVID-19.

Only a few counts were recorded for this clone. V is TRBV6-5 and J is TRBJ1-2; TRBD1 might be the D (6 bases). The germline gives CDR1 MNHEY, CDR2 SVGAGI. This CDR3 is 15 amino acids long. The V end lost 8 bases, the J end lost 3 bases, and 19 bases lay between the germline ends. The CDR3: CASVPFGQPDYGYTF. The CDR3 region has the DNA TGTGCCAGCGTCCCCTTCGGACAGCCTGACTATGGCTACACCTTC.

The chain combines TRBV12-5 with TRBJ2-7; tentative D call: TRBD2 (6 bases). Germline-derived CDR1 and CDR2 are LGHNT and FRNRAP. The CDR3 covers 13 residues. Trimming pared 6 bases from V and 6 bases from J, leaving 15 bases between. The CDR3 protein is CASGPDGLREQYF. CDR3 coding DNA: TGTGCTAGTGGCCCTGACGGACTACGCGAGCAGTACTTC.